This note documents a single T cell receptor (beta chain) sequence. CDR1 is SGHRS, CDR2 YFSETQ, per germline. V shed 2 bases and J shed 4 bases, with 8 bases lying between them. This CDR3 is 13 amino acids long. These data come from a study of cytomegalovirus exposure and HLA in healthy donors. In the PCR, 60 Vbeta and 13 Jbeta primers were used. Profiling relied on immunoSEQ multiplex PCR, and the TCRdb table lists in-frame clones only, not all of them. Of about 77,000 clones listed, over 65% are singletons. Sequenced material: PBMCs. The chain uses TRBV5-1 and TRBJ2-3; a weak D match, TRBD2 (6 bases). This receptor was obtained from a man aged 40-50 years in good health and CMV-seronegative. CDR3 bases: TGCGCCAGCAGCTTCGCTAGCGCAGATACGCAGTATTTT. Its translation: CASSFASADTQYF.